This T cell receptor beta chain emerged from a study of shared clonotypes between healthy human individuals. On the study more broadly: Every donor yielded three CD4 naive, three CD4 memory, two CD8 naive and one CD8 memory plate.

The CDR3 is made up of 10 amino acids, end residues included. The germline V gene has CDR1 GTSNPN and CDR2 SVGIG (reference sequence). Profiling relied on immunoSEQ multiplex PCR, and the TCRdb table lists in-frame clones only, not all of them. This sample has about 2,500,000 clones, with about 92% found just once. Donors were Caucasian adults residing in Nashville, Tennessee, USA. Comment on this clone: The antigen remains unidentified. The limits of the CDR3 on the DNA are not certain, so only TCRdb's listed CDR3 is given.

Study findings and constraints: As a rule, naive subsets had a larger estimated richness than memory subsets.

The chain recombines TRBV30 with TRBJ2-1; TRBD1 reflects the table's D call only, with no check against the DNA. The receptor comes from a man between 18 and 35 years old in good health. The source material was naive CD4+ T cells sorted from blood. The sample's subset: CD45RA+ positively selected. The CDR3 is CAWGQGARFF.